These T cell receptor beta chains were read from a single sample in a study of blood T cell repertoires in COVID-19. Only in-frame clones appear in the TCRdb table, and some are missing; sequencing was by immunoSEQ multiplex PCR. This sample has roughly 300,000 clones, with about nine tenths found just once. The specimen was peripheral blood. The receptors were gathered from a woman aged 25 to 39 with COVID-19, enrolled during active disease. Both conserved end residues are part of each CDR3. Fields, in order: J gene, V gene, D gene, clone size, CDR3 DNA, CDR3 protein. The D gene is left open where the match is weak. Size is stated for part of the rows, as once, few or many counts, or as a class when the clone is expanded.

J gene: TRBJ2-7; V gene: TRBV7-9; D gene: NA; clone size: NA; CDR3 DNA: TGTGCCAGCAGCTTAGAGGGCGGACAGTTCTACGAGCAGTACTTC; CDR3 protein: CASSLEGGQFYEQYF
J gene: TRBJ1-2; V gene: TRBV28; D gene: TRBD1; clone size: NA; CDR3 DNA: TGTGCCAGCAGTCTACCCACAGGGGGGCCAACCTATGGCTACACCTTC; CDR3 protein: CASSLPTGGPTYGYTF
J gene: TRBJ2-5; V gene: TRBV19; D gene: TRBD1; clone size: once; CDR3 DNA: TGTGCCAGTAGTCTGGACAGGGGGGAGACCCAGTACTTC; CDR3 protein: CASSLDRGETQYF
J gene: TRBJ1-6; V gene: TRBV6-5; D gene: TRBD1; clone size: NA; CDR3 DNA: TGTGCCAGCAGTTACGGGACAGGGGTTAATTCACCCCTCCACTTT; CDR3 protein: CASSYGTGVNSPLHF
J gene: TRBJ2-7; V gene: TRBV3-1/TRBV3-2; D gene: TRBD1; clone size: NA; CDR3 DNA: TGTGCCAGCAGCCCAGTGGGGACAGCCCACTACGAGCAGTACTTC; CDR3 protein: CASSPVGTAHYEQYF
J gene: TRBJ2-1; V gene: TRBV5-8; D gene: TRBD2; clone size: once; CDR3 DNA: TGTGCCAGCAGTTTGCGGACTAGCGGGAACGATGAGCAGTTCTTC; CDR3 protein: CASSLRTSGNDEQFF
J gene: TRBJ2-1; V gene: TRBV9; D gene: TRBD1; clone size: NA; CDR3 DNA: TGTGCCAGCAACACCGACCCCGGGACAGGGCCCTACAATGAGCAGTTCTTC; CDR3 protein: CASNTDPGTGPYNEQFF
J gene: TRBJ1-1; V gene: TRBV10-3; D gene: NA; clone size: NA; CDR3 DNA: TGTGCCATCAGCAGAGGCACTGAAGCTTTCTTT; CDR3 protein: CAISRGTEAFF
J gene: TRBJ1-2; V gene: TRBV19; D gene: NA; clone size: NA; CDR3 DNA: TGTGCCAGTAACACAGGGTCTGGCTACACCTTC; CDR3 protein: CASNTGSGYTF
J gene: TRBJ1-5; V gene: TRBV7-2; D gene: TRBD1; clone size: NA; CDR3 DNA: TGTGCCAGCAGCTTAACAGGGGTAGCGGATCAGCCCCAGCATTTT; CDR3 protein: CASSLTGVADQPQHF
J gene: TRBJ1-1; V gene: TRBV16; D gene: NA; clone size: NA; CDR3 DNA: TGTGCCAGCAGCCAATCGAGGGTTTCGGGTGCTGAAGCTTTCTTT; CDR3 protein: CASSQSRVSGAEAFF
J gene: TRBJ1-1; V gene: TRBV11-2; D gene: TRBD1; clone size: NA; CDR3 DNA: TGTGCCAGCAGCTTTACCCACGGACAGGGCAACACTGAAGCTTTCTTT; CDR3 protein: CASSFTHGQGNTEAFF
J gene: TRBJ1-1; V gene: TRBV6-5; D gene: NA; clone size: NA; CDR3 DNA: TGTGCCAGCACCAGGGGTAGGCGCACTGAAGCTTTCTTT; CDR3 protein: CASTRGRRTEAFF
J gene: TRBJ1-2; V gene: TRBV28; D gene: TRBD1; clone size: NA; CDR3 DNA: TGTGCCAGCAGTCCACCGACAGGGACCTATGGCTACACCTTC; CDR3 protein: CASSPPTGTYGYTF
J gene: TRBJ2-3; V gene: TRBV19; D gene: NA; clone size: NA; CDR3 DNA: TGTGCCAGTAGTATTTCGTCCGACTTATTCACAGATACGCAGTATTTT; CDR3 protein: CASSISSDLFTDTQYF
J gene: TRBJ1-2; V gene: TRBV7-9; D gene: NA; clone size: NA; CDR3 DNA: TGTGCCAGCAGCTTAGCCCCCCCGACGGGGTCGTTTGGCTACACCTTC; CDR3 protein: CASSLAPPTGSFGYTF
J gene: TRBJ1-1; V gene: TRBV2; D gene: NA; clone size: NA; CDR3 DNA: TGTGCCAGCAGCGAAGGGGCTGGTGACACTGAAGCTTTCTTT; CDR3 protein: CASSEGAGDTEAFF
J gene: TRBJ1-2; V gene: TRBV30; D gene: TRBD1; clone size: NA; CDR3 DNA: TGTGCCTGGACGGGACAGGGCCCGTATGGCTACACCTTC; CDR3 protein: CAWTGQGPYGYTF
J gene: TRBJ2-3; V gene: TRBV5-6; D gene: NA; clone size: NA; CDR3 DNA: TGTGCCAGCAGCTTCGTCGGGAGTACAGATACGCAGTATTTT; CDR3 protein: CASSFVGSTDTQYF
J gene: TRBJ1-2; V gene: TRBV7-9; D gene: TRBD1; clone size: NA; CDR3 DNA: TGTGCCAGCAGCCCATCGGACAGGGGCAACTATGGCTACACCTTC; CDR3 protein: CASSPSDRGNYGYTF
J gene: TRBJ2-2; V gene: TRBV10-1; D gene: TRBD2; clone size: few; CDR3 DNA: TGCGCCAGCAGATCAAGGACTAGCGGTAACACCGGGGAGCTGTTTTTT; CDR3 protein: CASRSRTSGNTGELFF
J gene: TRBJ2-1; V gene: TRBV5-8; D gene: TRBD2; clone size: NA; CDR3 DNA: TGTGCCAGCAGCTTAGGGCCCCTTACTAGCGGGAGTTTATACAATGAGCAGTTCTTC; CDR3 protein: CASSLGPLTSGSLYNEQFF
J gene: TRBJ1-5; V gene: TRBV6-6; D gene: NA; clone size: NA; CDR3 DNA: TGTGCCAGCAGTCGTAATTCGCAGCCCCAGCATTTT; CDR3 protein: CASSRNSQPQHF
J gene: TRBJ1-4; V gene: TRBV24-1; D gene: NA; clone size: NA; CDR3 DNA: TGTGCCACCAGTGCCCGGGGGTGTGTCTATGCAACTAATGAAAAACTGTTTTTT; CDR3 protein: CATSARGCVYATNEKLFF
J gene: TRBJ1-1; V gene: TRBV28; D gene: TRBD1; clone size: NA; CDR3 DNA: TGTGCCAGCAGTTCGGTACAGGGGGCGAGGAGCACTGAAGCTTTCTTT; CDR3 protein: CASSSVQGARSTEAFF
J gene: TRBJ2-1; V gene: TRBV19; D gene: NA; clone size: NA; CDR3 DNA: TGTGCCAGTAGTATAGGAGCAAATGAGCAGTTCTTC; CDR3 protein: CASSIGANEQFF
J gene: TRBJ2-2; V gene: TRBV7-9; D gene: NA; clone size: NA; CDR3 DNA: TGTGCCAGCAGCTCGTCTAACACCGGGGAGCTGTTTTTT; CDR3 protein: CASSSSNTGELFF
J gene: TRBJ2-7; V gene: TRBV7-9; D gene: TRBD2; clone size: once; CDR3 DNA: TGTGCCAGCAGCAGAAGAGCTTTAGCGGGAGGAACTCACGTGCACTTC; CDR3 protein: CASSRRALAGGTHVHF
J gene: TRBJ1-2; V gene: TRBV29-1; D gene: TRBD1; clone size: NA; CDR3 DNA: TGCAGCGTCCGACTCGGGACAGCCGATGGCTACACCTTC; CDR3 protein: CSVRLGTADGYTF
J gene: TRBJ2-3; V gene: TRBV5-4; D gene: TRBD2; clone size: NA; CDR3 DNA: TGTGCCAGCCGAATGACCGCTAGCGGGAATGGAGATACGCAGTATTTT; CDR3 protein: CASRMTASGNGDTQYF
J gene: TRBJ1-1; V gene: TRBV20-1; D gene: NA; clone size: NA; CDR3 DNA: TGCAGTGCTAGTAAGCCGACCCTGAGGACTGAAGCTTTCTTT; CDR3 protein: CSASKPTLRTEAFF
J gene: TRBJ2-1; V gene: TRBV2; D gene: TRBD2; clone size: NA; CDR3 DNA: TGTGCCACCAAAGGGGGACTAGCGGGTAATACGGGTGAGCAGTTCTTC; CDR3 protein: CATKGGLAGNTGEQFF
J gene: TRBJ1-5; V gene: TRBV2; D gene: NA; clone size: NA; CDR3 DNA: TGTGCCAGCAGTGAGTTGAGCAGGTATAGCAATCAGCCCCAGCATTTT; CDR3 protein: CASSELSRYSNQPQHF
J gene: TRBJ1-1; V gene: TRBV27; D gene: NA; clone size: NA; CDR3 DNA: TGTGCCAGCAGTTTGGGGCAGGGATCAGGTGGGACTGAAGCTTTCTTT; CDR3 protein: CASSLGQGSGGTEAFF
J gene: TRBJ1-4; V gene: TRBV19; D gene: NA; clone size: NA; CDR3 DNA: TGTGCCAGTAGTATTCCCGGACAACAACTGTTTTTT; CDR3 protein: CASSIPGQQLFF
J gene: TRBJ1-2; V gene: TRBV6-5; D gene: TRBD1; clone size: NA; CDR3 DNA: TGTGCCAGCAGAGACAGGGGGCGAAGTGGCTACACCTTC; CDR3 protein: CASRDRGRSGYTF
J gene: TRBJ2-7; V gene: TRBV19; D gene: NA; clone size: NA; CDR3 DNA: TGTGCCAGTAGTAACCGGGACACCCTCTACGAGCAGTACTTC; CDR3 protein: CASSNRDTLYEQYF
J gene: TRBJ1-2; V gene: TRBV19; D gene: TRBD1; clone size: NA; CDR3 DNA: TGTGCCAGTCGACCCCTGGACAGGGCAAACTATGGCTACACCTTC; CDR3 protein: CASRPLDRANYGYTF
J gene: TRBJ1-2; V gene: TRBV19; D gene: NA; clone size: few; CDR3 DNA: TGTGCCAGTAGTATCCTCGGTCCGAGGACTAACTATGGCTACACCTTC; CDR3 protein: CASSILGPRTNYGYTF
J gene: TRBJ2-3; V gene: TRBV5-1; D gene: NA; clone size: NA; CDR3 DNA: TGCGCCAGCCAGGGAACAGATACGCAGTATTTT; CDR3 protein: CASQGTDTQYF
J gene: TRBJ2-1; V gene: TRBV27; D gene: TRBD2; clone size: NA; CDR3 DNA: TGTGCCAGCAGTACCCCCAGGAGGGCGGGAGTTATAAATGAGCAGTTCTTC; CDR3 protein: CASSTPRRAGVINEQFF
J gene: TRBJ1-2; V gene: TRBV5-4; D gene: NA; clone size: once; CDR3 DNA: TGTGCCAGCAGCCCGGGGGCGGGAGGATCTAACTATGGCTACACCTTC; CDR3 protein: CASSPGAGGSNYGYTF
J gene: TRBJ2-3; V gene: TRBV3-1/TRBV3-2; D gene: TRBD2; clone size: once; CDR3 DNA: TGTGCCAGCAGCCATACTAGCGGGAGGGCCCTAGGTGGGACGCAGTATTTT; CDR3 protein: CASSHTSGRALGGTQYF
J gene: TRBJ2-7; V gene: TRBV19; D gene: NA; clone size: NA; CDR3 DNA: TGTGCCAGTAGATTCGCAGGAACCTACGAGCAGTACTTC; CDR3 protein: CASRFAGTYEQYF
J gene: TRBJ1-2; V gene: TRBV5-5; D gene: TRBD1; clone size: once; CDR3 DNA: TGTGCCAGCAGCATACCGGGACAGGGGATAGGTGGCTACACCTTC; CDR3 protein: CASSIPGQGIGGYTF
J gene: TRBJ2-3; V gene: TRBV6-5; D gene: NA; clone size: NA; CDR3 DNA: TGTGCCAGCAGTTCCCCCCGTGTGGCGGGGAGAGATACGCAGTATTTT; CDR3 protein: CASSSPRVAGRDTQYF
J gene: TRBJ2-6; V gene: TRBV27; D gene: NA; clone size: NA; CDR3 DNA: TGTGCCAGCAGTCAGGGGGGTCCTTTCTCTGGGGCCAACGTCCTGACTTTC; CDR3 protein: CASSQGGPFSGANVLTF
J gene: TRBJ2-1; V gene: TRBV5-1; D gene: NA; clone size: NA; CDR3 DNA: TGCGCCAGCAGCCTGGTCTCGGGTAGCGCATCCTACAATGAGCAGTTCTTC; CDR3 protein: CASSLVSGSASYNEQFF
J gene: TRBJ1-5; V gene: TRBV30; D gene: TRBD1; clone size: NA; CDR3 DNA: TGTGCCTGGAGCGGGACAGGGCCTTCCTATTATCAGCCCCAGCATTTT; CDR3 protein: CAWSGTGPSYYQPQHF
J gene: TRBJ1-3; V gene: TRBV27; D gene: NA; clone size: NA; CDR3 DNA: TGTGCCAGCACCTCATCTATAGCTGGAAACACCATATATTTT; CDR3 protein: CASTSSIAGNTIYF
J gene: TRBJ1-1; V gene: TRBV18; D gene: TRBD1; clone size: NA; CDR3 DNA: TGTGCCAGCTCAATTCGGGACAGTTTAAACACTGAAGCTTTCTTT; CDR3 protein: CASSIRDSLNTEAFF
J gene: TRBJ1-1; V gene: TRBV5-1; D gene: NA; clone size: NA; CDR3 DNA: TGCGCCAGTGTCTTGGGGACTGGGAACACTGAAGCTTTCTTT; CDR3 protein: CASVLGTGNTEAFF
J gene: TRBJ1-3; V gene: TRBV7-9; D gene: NA; clone size: NA; CDR3 DNA: TGTGCCAGCAGCCCAGGGGATTTGGGTGGAAACACCATATATTTT; CDR3 protein: CASSPGDLGGNTIYF
J gene: TRBJ1-2; V gene: TRBV20-1; D gene: NA; clone size: NA; CDR3 DNA: TGCAGTGCTAGGGTGGAGTATGGCTACACCTTC; CDR3 protein: CSARVEYGYTF
J gene: TRBJ1-6; V gene: TRBV20-1; D gene: NA; clone size: NA; CDR3 DNA: TGCAGTGCTAGTGGGGGCGGGATTGGTTCACCCCTCCACTTT; CDR3 protein: CSASGGGIGSPLHF
J gene: TRBJ2-7; V gene: TRBV7-8; D gene: TRBD2; clone size: NA; CDR3 DNA: TGTGCCAGCAGCCTCCTAGCGGGGGCCTACGAGCAGTACTTC; CDR3 protein: CASSLLAGAYEQYF
J gene: TRBJ1-4; V gene: TRBV3-1/TRBV3-2; D gene: TRBD1; clone size: NA; CDR3 DNA: TGTGCCAGCAGCCGCGGACAGGGGGCAGGTGAAAAACTGTTTTTT; CDR3 protein: CASSRGQGAGEKLFF
J gene: TRBJ1-2; V gene: TRBV11-2; D gene: NA; clone size: once; CDR3 DNA: TGTGCCAGCAGCTTGGGCGACAGACTCGTACAGGGCTATGGCTACACCTTC; CDR3 protein: CASSLGDRLVQGYGYTF
J gene: TRBJ1-1; V gene: TRBV6-5; D gene: NA; clone size: NA; CDR3 DNA: TGTGCCAGCAGTTACTCCCCCCAGGCTGAAGCTTTCTTT; CDR3 protein: CASSYSPQAEAFF
J gene: TRBJ2-2; V gene: TRBV30; D gene: NA; clone size: NA; CDR3 DNA: TGTGCCTGGACTAGGGGGACCGGGGAGCTGTTTTTT; CDR3 protein: CAWTRGTGELFF